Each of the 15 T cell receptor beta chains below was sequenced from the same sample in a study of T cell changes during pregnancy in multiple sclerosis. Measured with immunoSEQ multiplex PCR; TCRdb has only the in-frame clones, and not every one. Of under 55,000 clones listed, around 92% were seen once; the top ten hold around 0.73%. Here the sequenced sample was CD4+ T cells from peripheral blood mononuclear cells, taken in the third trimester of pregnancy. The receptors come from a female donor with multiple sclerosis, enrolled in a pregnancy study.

The DNA of the CDR3 is TGTGCCTCTTACGCGAGCTCTGGGGCCAACGTCCTGACTTTC. Its translation: CASYASSGANVLTF. The chain links TRBV6-1 to TRBJ2-6; no firm D call. CDR1 and CDR2 (germline): MNHNS, SASEGT. This CDR3 region has 14 residues. Trimming shortened V by 11 bases and J by 0 bases, and 11 bases separated the two germline ends.

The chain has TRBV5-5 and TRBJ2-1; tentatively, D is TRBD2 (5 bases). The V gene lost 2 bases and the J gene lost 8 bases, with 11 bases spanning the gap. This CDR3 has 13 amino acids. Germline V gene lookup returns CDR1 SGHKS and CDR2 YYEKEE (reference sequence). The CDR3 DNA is TGTGCCAGCAGCTTCGGGGATAGGGATGAGCAGTTCTTC. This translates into CASSFGDRDEQFF.

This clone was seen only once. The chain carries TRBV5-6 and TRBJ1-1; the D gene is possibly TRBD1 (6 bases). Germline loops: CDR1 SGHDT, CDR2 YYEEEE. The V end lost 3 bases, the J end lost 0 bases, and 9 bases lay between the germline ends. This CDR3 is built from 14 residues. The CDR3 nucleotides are TGTGCCAGCAGCTATCAGGGGATGAACACTGAAGCTTTCTTT. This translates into CASSYQGMNTEAFF.

CDR3 nucleotide sequence: TGTGCCAGCAGCCAAGGACGGCGGTACGAGCAGTACTTC. It yields the protein CASSQGRRYEQYF. The V call is TRBV14, the J call TRBJ2-7; the D is unclear. This CDR3 has 13 residues. V was clipped by 1 base and J by 4 bases, with 8 bases between them. Looked up from germline, CDR1 is SGHDN and CDR2 is FVKESK.

The chain's CDR3 is CASSPPGVRTEAFF. CDR3 nucleotides: TGTGCCAGCTCACCCCCAGGGGTAAGGACTGAAGCTTTCTTT. The V call is TRBV18, the J call TRBJ1-1; tentative D call: TRBD1 (6 bases). The V and J ends lost 3 bases and 5 bases respectively, with 13 bases between them. CDR1 KGHSH and CDR2 LQKENI come from the germline V gene. This CDR3 region has 14 residues.

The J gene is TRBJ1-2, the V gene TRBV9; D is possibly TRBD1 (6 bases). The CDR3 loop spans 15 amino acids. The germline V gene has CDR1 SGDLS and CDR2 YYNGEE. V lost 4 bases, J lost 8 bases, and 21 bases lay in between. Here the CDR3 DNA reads TGTGCCAGCAGCTTGGGGGCAGTTCCCATTTCGGGCTACACCTTC. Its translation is CASSLGAVPISGYTF.

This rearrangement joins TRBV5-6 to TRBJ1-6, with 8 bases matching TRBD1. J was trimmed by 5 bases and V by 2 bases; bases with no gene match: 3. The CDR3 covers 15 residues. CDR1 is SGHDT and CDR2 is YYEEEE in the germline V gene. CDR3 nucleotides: TGTGCCAGCAGCTTACTGGACAGGGATAATTCACCCCTCCACTTT. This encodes CASSLLDRDNSPLHF.

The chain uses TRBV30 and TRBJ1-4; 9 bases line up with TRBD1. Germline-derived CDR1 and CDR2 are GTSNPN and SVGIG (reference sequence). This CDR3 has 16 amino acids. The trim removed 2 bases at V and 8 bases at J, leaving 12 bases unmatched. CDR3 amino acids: CAWSSGQGILSEKLFF. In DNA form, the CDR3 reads TGTGCCTGGAGTTCCGGACAGGGGATTCTCTCGGAAAAACTGTTTTTT.

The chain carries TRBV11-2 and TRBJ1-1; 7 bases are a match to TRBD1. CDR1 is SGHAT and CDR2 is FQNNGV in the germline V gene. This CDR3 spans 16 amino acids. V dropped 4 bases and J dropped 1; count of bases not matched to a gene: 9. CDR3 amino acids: CASSYRDSGRNTEAFF. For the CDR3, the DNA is TGTGCCAGCAGCTACCGGGACAGCGGGCGGAACACTGAAGCTTTCTTT.

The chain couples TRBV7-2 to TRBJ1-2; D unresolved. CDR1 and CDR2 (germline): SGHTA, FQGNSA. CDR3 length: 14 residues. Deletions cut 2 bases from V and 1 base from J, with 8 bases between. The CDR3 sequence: CASSLTVLNYGYTF. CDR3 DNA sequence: TGTGCCAGCAGCTTAACGGTCCTTAACTATGGCTACACCTTC. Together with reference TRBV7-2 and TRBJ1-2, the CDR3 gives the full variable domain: GAGVSQSPSNKVTEKGKDVELRCDPISGHTALYWYRQSLGQGLEFLIYFQGNSAPDKSGLPSDRFSAERTGGSVSTLTIQRTQQEDSAVYLCASSLTVLNYGYTFGSGTRLTVV.

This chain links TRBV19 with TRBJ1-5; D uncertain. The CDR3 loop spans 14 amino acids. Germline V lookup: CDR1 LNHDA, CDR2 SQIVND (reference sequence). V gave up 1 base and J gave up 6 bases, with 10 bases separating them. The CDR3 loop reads CASSIASGIQPQHF. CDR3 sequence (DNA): TGTGCCAGTAGTATAGCGTCGGGGATTCAGCCCCAGCATTTT.

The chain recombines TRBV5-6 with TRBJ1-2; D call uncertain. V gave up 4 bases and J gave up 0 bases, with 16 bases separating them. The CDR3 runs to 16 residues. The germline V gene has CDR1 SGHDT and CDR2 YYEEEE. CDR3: CASSPLRGGSNYGYTF. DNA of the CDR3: TGTGCCAGCAGCCCTCTCCGAGGAGGTTCTAACTATGGCTACACCTTC.

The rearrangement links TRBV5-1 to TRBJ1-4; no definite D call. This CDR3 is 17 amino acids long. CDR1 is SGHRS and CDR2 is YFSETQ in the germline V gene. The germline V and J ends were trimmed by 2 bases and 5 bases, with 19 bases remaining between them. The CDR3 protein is CASSFPQKERRNEKLFF. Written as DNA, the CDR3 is TGCGCCAGCAGCTTCCCCCAAAAGGAGAGGAGAAATGAAAAACTGTTTTTT.

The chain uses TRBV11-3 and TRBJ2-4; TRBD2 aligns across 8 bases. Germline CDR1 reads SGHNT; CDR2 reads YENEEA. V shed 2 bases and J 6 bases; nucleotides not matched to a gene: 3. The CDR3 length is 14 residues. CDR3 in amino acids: CASSLPSGGNIQYF. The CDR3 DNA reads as TGTGCCAGCAGCTTACCCAGCGGGGGAAACATTCAGTACTTC.

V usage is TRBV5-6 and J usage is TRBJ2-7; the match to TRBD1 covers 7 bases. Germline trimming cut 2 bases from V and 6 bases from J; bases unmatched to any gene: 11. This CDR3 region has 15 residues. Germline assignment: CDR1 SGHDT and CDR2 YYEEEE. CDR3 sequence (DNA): TGTGCCAGCAGCTTTGGAGACAGGGCGGCCTCCGAGCAGTACTTC. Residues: CASSFGDRAASEQYF.